The rows below give T cell receptor beta chains drawn from one sample of a study of memory CD4+ T cells and cytomegalovirus serostatus. Profiling relied on immunoSEQ multiplex PCR, and the TCRdb table lists in-frame clones only, not all of them. The sample lists 35,000 to 55,000 clones; 76% were seen once. The sample taken for sequencing was memory CD4+ T cells from blood. The receptors here all came from an adult in good health and CMV-seronegative. Both conserved end residues are part of each CDR3. A D gene is named only where the DNA matches it firmly. Clone size, where shown, is once, few, many, or a class for clones that have expanded.

d_call clone_size j_call v_call cdr3_nt cdr3_aa
TRBD1 NA TRBJ1-5 TRBV6-6 TGTGCCAGCAGCCCCCGGGACAGGGGCTCTCAGCCCCAGCATTTT CASSPRDRGSQPQHF
NA NA TRBJ2-7 TRBV4-1 TGCGCCAGCAGCCACACTATAACCCGGGACAACCACTACGAGCAGTACTTC CASSHTITRDNHYEQYF
NA NA TRBJ2-3 TRBV20-1 TGCAGTCTAGGTGTTGATACGCAGTATTTT CSLGVDTQYF
NA NA TRBJ1-2 TRBV7-8 TGTGCCAGCAGCTTAGGCCCGGGTCCCATCGGTGGCTACACCTTC CASSLGPGPIGGYTF
TRBD2 NA TRBJ2-2 TRBV7-9 TGTGCCAATCAGCGGGGGGCCTTCACCGGGGAGCTGTTTTTT CANQRGAFTGELFF
NA NA TRBJ2-7 TRBV11-2 TGTGCCAGCAGCTTATCTCAGGGTAGCTACGAGCAGTACTTC CASSLSQGSYEQYF
TRBD1 NA TRBJ2-2 TRBV7-9 TGTGCCAGCAGCCGTACAGGGGGCTTGGGCGCAAGGGAGCTGTTTTTT CASSRTGGLGARELFF
NA NA TRBJ1-2 TRBV20-1 TGCAGAGGAGGGACGGTTTATGGCTACACCTTC CRGGTVYGYTF
NA NA TRBJ1-2 TRBV5-1 TGCGCCAGCAGCCCCGACCCGGACGGCAAATATGGCTACACCTTC CASSPDPDGKYGYTF
TRBD1 few TRBJ2-1 TRBV29-1 TGCAGCGCACGGGCCGGGACAGTGTACAATGAGCAGTTCTTC CSARAGTVYNEQFF
NA few TRBJ2-5 TRBV11-2 TGTGCCAGCAGCCCTCTGGGAGTAGGAGAGACCCAGTACTTC CASSPLGVGETQYF
TRBD1 NA TRBJ1-6 TRBV2 TGTGCCAGCAGCCGGACAGGCGAAACAAATTCACCCCTCCACTTT CASSRTGETNSPLHF
NA NA TRBJ1-1 TRBV2 TGTGCCAGCAGTGAAGCGGGGGACGGTGAAGCTTTCTTT CASSEAGDGEAFF
NA NA TRBJ1-1 TRBV30 TGTGCCTGGAGTTGGGGGGGCCAAGCTTTCTTT CAWSWGGQAFF
NA once TRBJ1-5 TRBV2 TGTGCCAGCTCGAAGGGTAAGGGGAGGTTAGGCAATCAGCCCCAGCATTTT CASSKGKGRLGNQPQHF
TRBD2 once TRBJ2-1 TRBV11-2 TGTGCCAGCAGCTTTATGCGACTAGCGGGGGCGGTCTTC CASSFMRLAGAVF
TRBD2 few TRBJ2-1 TRBV29-1 TGCAGCGTGGGACTAGCGGGGGCCCAGGGGCAGTTCTTC CSVGLAGAQGQFF
NA NA TRBJ1-1 TRBV18 TGTGCCAGCTCACCAAGAGGGGTCAGCCTGAACACTGAAGCTTTCTTT CASSPRGVSLNTEAFF
NA NA TRBJ1-2 TRBV6-5 TGTGCCAGCAGTGAACGGCAAACTAACTATGGCTACACCTTC CASSERQTNYGYTF
NA NA TRBJ2-3 TRBV9 TGTGCCAGCAGCCCCCAATCGCCAGATACGCAGTATTTT CASSPQSPDTQYF
TRBD1 NA TRBJ2-7 TRBV4-2 TGTGCCAGCAGCCCAGGACAGGGGGACTACGAGCAGTACTTC CASSPGQGDYEQYF
NA NA TRBJ2-5 TRBV9 TGTGCCAGCAGCGTGCCCCAATCCGGACCCTCGGAGACCCAGTACTTC CASSVPQSGPSETQYF
NA NA TRBJ2-2 TRBV4-2 TGTGCCAGCAGCCAAGACTGGTCCCCGAACACCGGGGAGCTGTTTTTT CASSQDWSPNTGELFF
NA NA TRBJ2-5 TRBV5-6 TGTGCCAGCAGCTCAATAGAGGCTCAAGAGACCCAGTACTTC CASSSIEAQETQYF
NA NA TRBJ2-6 TRBV19 TGTGCCAGTAGTGCTAGCAGGGCTGGGGCCAACGTCCTGACTTTC CASSASRAGANVLTF
NA NA TRBJ2-5 TRBV14 TGTGCCAGCAGCCAAGCCGGGGGTCGCCCAGAGACCCAGTACTTC CASSQAGGRPETQYF
TRBD1 NA TRBJ2-3 TRBV29-1 TGCAGCGTATGGGACAGAGGCACAGATACGCAGTATTTT CSVWDRGTDTQYF
NA NA TRBJ2-7 TRBV28 TGTGCCAGCAGTTTAACCGGAGAGGCGGGGCGCCCTGCATACTTC CASSLTGEAGRPAYF
TRBD2 medium-sized TRBJ2-5 TRBV5-1 TGCGCCAGCAGCTTTAGGGCTAGCGGGGAAGAGACCCAGTACTTC CASSFRASGEETQYF
NA NA TRBJ1-2 TRBV6-1 TGTGCCAGCAGAAAGACGGGGACTAACTATGGCTACACCTTC CASRKTGTNYGYTF
NA NA TRBJ1-5 TRBV6-1 TGTGCCAGCAGTGAAGCGATACTTCCCGATCAGCCCCAGCATTTT CASSEAILPDQPQHF
NA NA TRBJ2-5 TRBV7-9 TGTGCCAGCAGCCTATCAGGGGAGACCCAGTACTTC CASSLSGETQYF
NA NA TRBJ2-7 TRBV2 TGTGCCAGCAGTGAAGCGTATAAGAAGCAGTACTTC CASSEAYKKQYF
TRBD1 NA TRBJ1-5 TRBV28 TGTGCCAGCGTGACAGGGTCCATTCCCAGTAACCAGCCCCAGCATTTT CASVTGSIPSNQPQHF
TRBD2 few TRBJ2-1 TRBV19 TGTGCCAGTAGTAAAAATATAGCGGGGGGCTACAATGAGCAGTTCTTC CASSKNIAGGYNEQFF
TRBD1 NA TRBJ1-2 TRBV2 TGTGCCAGCAGTGATCAGAACAGGGGAGGCTATGGCTACACCTTC CASSDQNRGGYGYTF
NA NA TRBJ1-1 TRBV10-3 TGTGCCATCAGTGACGCCAGGGCCATGAACACTGAAGCTTTCTTT CAISDARAMNTEAFF
NA NA TRBJ1-3 TRBV7-9 TGTGCCAGCAGCACAGGGTGGGCTGGAAACACCATATATTTT CASSTGWAGNTIYF
TRBD1 NA TRBJ1-4 TRBV5-6 TGTGCCAGCAGCCCCCGGACAGGGATTAATGAAAAACTGTTTTTT CASSPRTGINEKLFF
TRBD1 NA TRBJ2-5 TRBV7-2 TGTGCCAGCAGCTTAGCGGACAGGGGGGAGACCCAGTACTTC CASSLADRGETQYF
TRBD1 NA TRBJ2-7 TRBV5-1 TGCGCCAGCAGCGTCGCCGGGACAGGGGCCTACGAGCAGTACTTC CASSVAGTGAYEQYF
NA NA TRBJ2-7 TRBV7-9 TGTGCCAGCAGCTTAAGAGGGGCGCCCCTCGAGCAGTACTTC CASSLRGAPLEQYF
TRBD2 NA TRBJ2-1 TRBV5-1 TGCGCCAGCAGCGCGCGGCTAGCGGTTGGTGAGCAGTTCTTC CASSARLAVGEQFF
NA few TRBJ1-1 TRBV7-8 TGTGCCAGCAGCTATCGAATGGGGGGCCTACGGATGGTGACTGAAGCTTTCTTT CASSYRMGGLRMVTEAFF
NA NA TRBJ1-5 TRBV28 TGTGCCAGCAGTTTAGCCGGGACTGATTATAATCAGCCCCAGCATTTT CASSLAGTDYNQPQHF
TRBD1 NA TRBJ2-7 TRBV11-2 TGTGCCAGCAGCTTACCCCGACAGGGGATCTACGAGCAGTACTTC CASSLPRQGIYEQYF
TRBD2 NA TRBJ2-3 TRBV11-2 TGTGCCAGCAGCTTAGATCCCCTACCTGGGGGGGGCACAGATACGCAGTATTTT CASSLDPLPGGGTDTQYF